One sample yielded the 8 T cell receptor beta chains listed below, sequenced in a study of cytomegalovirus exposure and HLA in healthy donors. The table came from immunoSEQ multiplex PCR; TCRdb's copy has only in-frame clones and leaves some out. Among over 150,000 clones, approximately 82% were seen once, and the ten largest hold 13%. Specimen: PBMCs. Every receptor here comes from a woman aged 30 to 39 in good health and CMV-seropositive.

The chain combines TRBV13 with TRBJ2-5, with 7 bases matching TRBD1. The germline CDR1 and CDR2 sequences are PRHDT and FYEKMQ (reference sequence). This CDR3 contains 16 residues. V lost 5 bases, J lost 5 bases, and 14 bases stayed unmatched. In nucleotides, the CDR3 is TGTGCCAGCAGCCCTACCCTGCGGACAGGTGGGGAGACCCAGTACTTC. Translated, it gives CASSPTLRTGGETQYF.

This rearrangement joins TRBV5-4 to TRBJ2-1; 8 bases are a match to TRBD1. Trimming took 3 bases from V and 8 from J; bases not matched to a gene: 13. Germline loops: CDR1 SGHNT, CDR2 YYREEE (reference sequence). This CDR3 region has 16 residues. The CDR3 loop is CASSSPNTGGLDEQFF. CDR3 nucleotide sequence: TGTGCCAGCAGCTCTCCTAATACAGGGGGTCTTGATGAGCAGTTCTTC.

CDR3 sequence: CASSFGQGYTF. The CDR3 DNA reads as TGTGCCAGCAGCTTTGGACAGGGCTACACCTTC. The chain couples TRBV7-9 to TRBJ1-2; D may be TRBD1 (6 bases). The germline V gene has CDR1 SEHNR and CDR2 FQNEAQ (reference sequence). The CDR3 consists of 11 residues. V lost 3 bases and J lost 8, with 7 bases in between.

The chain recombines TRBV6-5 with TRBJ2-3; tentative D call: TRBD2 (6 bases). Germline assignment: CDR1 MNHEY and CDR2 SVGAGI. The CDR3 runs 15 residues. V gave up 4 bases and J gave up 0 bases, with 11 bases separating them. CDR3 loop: CASSSPAGSTDTQYF. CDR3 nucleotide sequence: TGTGCCAGCAGTTCCCCAGCGGGCAGCACAGATACGCAGTATTTT.

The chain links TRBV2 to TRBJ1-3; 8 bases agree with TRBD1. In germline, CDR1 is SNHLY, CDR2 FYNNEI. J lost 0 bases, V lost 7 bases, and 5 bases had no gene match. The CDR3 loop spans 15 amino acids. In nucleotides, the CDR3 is TGTGCCAGCACCGCGGACAGGGCCTCTGGAAACACCATATATTTT. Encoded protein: CASTADRASGNTIYF.

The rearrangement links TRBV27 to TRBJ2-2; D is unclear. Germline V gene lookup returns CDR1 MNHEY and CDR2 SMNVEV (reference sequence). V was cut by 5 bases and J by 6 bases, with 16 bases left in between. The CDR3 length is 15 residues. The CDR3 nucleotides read TGTGCCAGCAGTGGGCACCGGTTTGGGCCCGGGGAGCTGTTTTTT. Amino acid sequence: CASSGHRFGPGELFF.

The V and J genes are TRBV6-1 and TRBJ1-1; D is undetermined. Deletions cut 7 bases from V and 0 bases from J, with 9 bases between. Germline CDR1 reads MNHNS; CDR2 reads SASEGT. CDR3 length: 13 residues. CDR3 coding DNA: TGTGCCAGCAATAGGGAGATGAACACTGAAGCTTTCTTT. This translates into CASNREMNTEAFF.

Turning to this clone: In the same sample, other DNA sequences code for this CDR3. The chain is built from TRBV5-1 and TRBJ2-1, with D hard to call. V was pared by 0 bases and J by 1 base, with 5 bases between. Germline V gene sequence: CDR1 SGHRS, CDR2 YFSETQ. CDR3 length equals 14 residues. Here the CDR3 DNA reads TGCGCCAGCAGCTTGGGGCAGTCCTACAATGAGCAGTTCTTC. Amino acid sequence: CASSLGQSYNEQFF.